This is a list of T cell receptor beta chains from one sample in a study of blood T cell repertoires in COVID-19. Only in-frame clones appear in the TCRdb table, and some are missing; sequencing was by immunoSEQ multiplex PCR. The sample lists more than 250,000 clones, approximately 85% seen once, with roughly 5% in the top ten. The sequenced material came from peripheral blood. These receptors were collected from a man aged 45 to 65 with active or convalescent COVID-19. CDR3s include the opening cysteine and the closing phenylalanine or tryptophan. Fields, in order: clone size, V gene, D gene, J gene, CDR3 protein, CDR3 DNA. A D gene is named only where the DNA matches it firmly. Clone size is given for some rows only: seen once, a few or many times, or a class if the clone is expanded.

NA	TRBV24-1	NA	TRBJ1-1	CATSSGSARAFF	TGTGCCACCAGTTCCGGAAGCGCGAGAGCTTTCTTT
NA	TRBV13	NA	TRBJ1-2	CASSQGGQLGHGYTF	TGTGCCAGCAGCCAAGGAGGACAGTTAGGGCATGGCTACACCTTC
NA	TRBV20-1	NA	TRBJ2-3	CSASPQRRAGDTQYF	TGCAGTGCTAGTCCCCAGCGGAGGGCAGGGGATACGCAGTATTTT
NA	TRBV7-9	TRBD1	TRBJ2-5	CASSLGGTGVRETQYF	TGTGCCAGCAGCTTAGGCGGGACAGGGGTAAGGGAGACCCAGTACTTC
NA	TRBV19	TRBD2	TRBJ2-1	CASSSGLAGVNEQFF	TGTGCCAGTAGCTCGGGACTAGCGGGAGTCAATGAGCAGTTCTTC
NA	TRBV15	TRBD2	TRBJ2-1	CATSTLAGVRGNEQFF	TGTGCCACCAGCACCTTAGCGGGAGTCCGCGGCAATGAGCAGTTCTTC
NA	TRBV18	TRBD1	TRBJ2-2	CASSPLGTGSGELFF	TGTGCCAGCTCACCACTCGGGACAGGGTCCGGGGAGCTGTTTTTT
few	TRBV10-1	TRBD2	TRBJ2-3	CASSSGTSPDTQYF	TGCGCCAGCAGTTCCGGGACTAGCCCAGATACGCAGTATTTT
NA	TRBV4-3	TRBD1	TRBJ1-6	CASSQGQGSYNSPLHF	TGCGCCAGCAGCCAGGGACAGGGCTCCTATAATTCACCCCTCCACTTT
NA	TRBV3-1/TRBV3-2	TRBD2	TRBJ2-1	CASSQGTSGWNNEQFF	TGTGCCAGCAGCCAAGGCACTAGCGGGTGGAACAATGAGCAGTTCTTC
NA	TRBV19	NA	TRBJ2-6	CASSIRSGANVLTF	TGTGCCAGTAGTATACGCTCTGGGGCCAACGTCCTGACTTTC